This T cell receptor beta chain appears in the sequencing data of a study of blood T cell repertoires in COVID-19. Across the whole study: Whether acute or convalescent, the COVID-19 samples came from the United States, Italy and Spain. Sample material is recorded as cDNA or gDNA derived from T cells, B-cell-depleted T cells, or PBMCs.

CDR1 and CDR2 from the germline V gene are SGHRS and YFSETQ. This CDR3 is built from 14 residues. Trimming cost V 0 bases and J 4 bases; bases outside gene matches: 2. This clone was counted a single time. Method: immunoSEQ multiplex PCR; TCRdb's copy keeps in-frame clones and lacks some. The sample holds approximately 52,000 clones, 85% to 90% seen once. The sample consisted of peripheral blood. The TCR comes from a human donor in a cohort sampled during active COVID-19. The gene calls are TRBV5-1 and TRBJ1-1, with TRBD1 matching 8 bases. For the CDR3, the DNA is TGCGCCAGCAGCTTGGGGACAGGGTTCACTGAAGCTTTCTTT. Amino acid sequence: CASSLGTGFTEAFF. The whole variable domain, filled in from reference TRBV5-1 and TRBJ1-1, reads KAGVTQTPRYLIKTRGQQVTLSCSPISGHRSVSWYQQTPGQGLQFLFEYFSETQRNKGNFPGRFSGRQFSNSRSEMNVSTLELGDSALYLCASSLGTGFTEAFFGQGTRLTVV.